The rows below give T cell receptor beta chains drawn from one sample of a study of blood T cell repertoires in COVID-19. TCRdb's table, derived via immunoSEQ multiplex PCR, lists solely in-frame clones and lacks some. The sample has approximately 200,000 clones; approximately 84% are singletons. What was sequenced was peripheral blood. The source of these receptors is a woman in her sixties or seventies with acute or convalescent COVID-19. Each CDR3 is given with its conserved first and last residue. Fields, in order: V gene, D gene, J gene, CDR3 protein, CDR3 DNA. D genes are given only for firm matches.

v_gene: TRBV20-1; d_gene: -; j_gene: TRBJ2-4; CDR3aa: CSAKSGRRLYF; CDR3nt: TGCAGTGCTAAGTCAGGGCGACGACTGTACTTC
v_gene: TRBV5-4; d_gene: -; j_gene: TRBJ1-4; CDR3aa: CASSSFGGTNEKLFF; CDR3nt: TGTGCCAGCAGCTCCTTCGGCGGGACTAATGAAAAACTGTTTTTT
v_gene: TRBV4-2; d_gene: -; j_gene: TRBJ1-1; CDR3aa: CASSQAGLGNTEAFF; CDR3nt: TGTGCCAGCAGCCAAGCTGGGCTGGGGAACACTGAAGCTTTCTTT
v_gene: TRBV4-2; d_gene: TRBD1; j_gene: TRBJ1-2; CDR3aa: CASSQGGQANYGYTF; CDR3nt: TGTGCCAGCAGCCAAGGTGGACAGGCGAACTATGGCTACACCTTC
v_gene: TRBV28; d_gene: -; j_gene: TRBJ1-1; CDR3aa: CASSFYRNTEAFF; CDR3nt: TGTGCCAGCAGTTTTTACAGGAACACTGAAGCTTTCTTT
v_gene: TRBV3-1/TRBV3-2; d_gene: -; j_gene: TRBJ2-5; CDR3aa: CASSQGRQETQYF; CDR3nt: TGTGCCAGCAGCCAAGGCCGGCAAGAGACCCAGTACTTC
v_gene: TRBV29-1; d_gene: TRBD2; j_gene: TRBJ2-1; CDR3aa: CSVSAGGLYNEQFF; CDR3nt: TGCAGCGTTTCAGCGGGGGGTTTGTACAATGAGCAGTTCTTC
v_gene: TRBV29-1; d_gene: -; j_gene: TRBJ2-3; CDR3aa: CSAREISTDTQYF; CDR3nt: TGCAGCGCCCGGGAGATTAGCACAGATACGCAGTATTTT
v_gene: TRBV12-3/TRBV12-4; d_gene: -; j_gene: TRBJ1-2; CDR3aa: CASSLTSNYGYTF; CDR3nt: TGTGCCAGCAGTTTAACATCCAACTATGGCTACACCTTC
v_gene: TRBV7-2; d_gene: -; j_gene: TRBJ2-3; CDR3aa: CASSLALLGGHTDTQYF; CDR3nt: TGTGCCAGCAGCTTAGCGCTCCTCGGGGGGCACACAGATACGCAGTATTTT
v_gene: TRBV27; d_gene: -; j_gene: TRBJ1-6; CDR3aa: CASSSIAKAGYNSPLHF; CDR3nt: TGTGCCAGCAGTTCAATCGCCAAGGCGGGTTATAATTCACCCCTCCACTTT
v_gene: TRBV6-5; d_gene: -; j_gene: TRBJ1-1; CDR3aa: CASNSGSTGAEAFF; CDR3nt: TGTGCCAGCAATAGTGGCTCTACAGGCGCTGAAGCTTTCTTT
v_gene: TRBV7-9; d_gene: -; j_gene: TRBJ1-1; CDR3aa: CASSLDGFEAFF; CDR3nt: TGTGCCAGCAGCTTAGACGGGTTTGAAGCTTTCTTT
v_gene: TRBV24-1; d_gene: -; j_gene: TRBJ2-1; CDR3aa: CATSDFGTEGDEQFF; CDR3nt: TGTGCCACCAGTGATTTCGGGACGGAGGGCGATGAGCAGTTCTTC
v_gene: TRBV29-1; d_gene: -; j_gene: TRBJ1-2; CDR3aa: CSVEGPHQGSYTF; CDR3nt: TGCAGCGTTGAAGGCCCGCATCAGGGTAGCTACACCTTC
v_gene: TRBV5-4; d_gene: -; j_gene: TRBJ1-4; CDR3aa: CASNLVGEGDEKLFF; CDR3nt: TGTGCCAGCAACCTTGTCGGGGAGGGGGATGAAAAACTGTTTTTT
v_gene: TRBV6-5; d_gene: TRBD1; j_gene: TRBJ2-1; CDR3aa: CASSFSRDRGLNEQFF; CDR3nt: TGTGCCAGCAGTTTCTCCCGGGACAGGGGGCTCAATGAGCAGTTCTTC
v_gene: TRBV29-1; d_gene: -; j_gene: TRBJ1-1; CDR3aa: CSGTARLNTEAFF; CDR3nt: TGCAGCGGGACAGCGAGATTGAACACTGAAGCTTTCTTT
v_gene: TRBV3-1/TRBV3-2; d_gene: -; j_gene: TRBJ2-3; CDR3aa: CASSQLPAGVTDTQYF; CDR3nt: TGTGCCAGCAGCCAACTTCCGGCCGGGGTTACAGATACGCAGTATTTT
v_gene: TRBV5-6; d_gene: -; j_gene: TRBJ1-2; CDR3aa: CASSPREANYGYTF; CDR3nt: TGTGCCAGCAGCCCCCGGGAGGCTAACTATGGCTACACCTTC
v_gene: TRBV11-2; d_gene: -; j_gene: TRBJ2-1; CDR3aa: CASSPRSSSSYNEQFF; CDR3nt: TGTGCCAGCAGCCCGCGTAGCAGTAGCTCCTACAATGAGCAGTTCTTC
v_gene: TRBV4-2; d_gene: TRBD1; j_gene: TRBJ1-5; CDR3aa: CASSRRAGQSAQPQHF; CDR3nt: TGTGCCAGCAGCCGTCGGGCGGGACAGTCAGCTCAGCCCCAGCATTTT
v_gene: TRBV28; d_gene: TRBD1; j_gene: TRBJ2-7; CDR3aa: CASSLGFRGEQYF; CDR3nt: TGTGCCAGCAGTTTAGGGTTCAGGGGGGAGCAGTACTTC
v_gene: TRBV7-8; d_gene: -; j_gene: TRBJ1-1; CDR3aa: CASSRRDGGWAGAFF; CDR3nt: TGTGCCAGCAGCCGGCGCGATGGTGGCTGGGCCGGAGCTTTCTTT
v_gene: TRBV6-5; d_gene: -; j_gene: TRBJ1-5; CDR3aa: CASSSQWLNQPQHF; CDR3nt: TGTGCCAGCAGTTCCCAATGGCTCAATCAGCCCCAGCATTTT
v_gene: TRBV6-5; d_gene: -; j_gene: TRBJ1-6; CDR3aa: CASSSRAALHF; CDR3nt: TGTGCCAGCAGTTCCAGGGCGGCCCTCCACTTT
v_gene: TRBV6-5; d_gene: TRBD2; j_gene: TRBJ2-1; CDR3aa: CASILAADYNEQFF; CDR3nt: TGTGCCAGCATACTAGCGGCCGATTACAATGAGCAGTTCTTC
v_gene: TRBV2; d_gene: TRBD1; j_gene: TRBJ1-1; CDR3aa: CASSLQTGMPEAFF; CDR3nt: TGTGCCAGCAGCCTACAGACAGGGATGCCTGAAGCTTTCTTT